The 8 T cell receptor beta chains below come from one sample, sequenced in a study of CD8+CD57+ T cells in acquired aplastic anemia. Those patients picked for sequencing had displayed CD8+CD57+ cell expansion on flow cytometry. Genomic DNA templated the TCR beta VDJ and CDR3 profiling. One entry per CDR3 protein results from TCRdb running MiXCR on the reads. The sample gives 450,000 to 600,000 distinct CDR3 sequences, 25% to 40% of which show up once; roughly 0.89% is in the top ten. The sequencing input was sorted CD4+, CD8+, or CD8+CD57+ T cells (not recorded which) from PBMCs. All receptors come from a human donor with aplastic anemia.

This clonotype was recorded many times. This chain uses TRBV5-1 with TRBJ1-2; D is uncertain. Trimming left V 2 bases short and J 8 bases short, with 7 bases between. Germline CDR1 reads SGHRS; CDR2 reads YFSETQ. The CDR3 totals 11 residues. The CDR3 loop is CASSFRGGYTF. The CDR3 DNA reads as TGCGCCAGCAGCTTCCGTGGAGGCTACACCTTC.

The sample holds a few counts of this clonotype. V gene TRBV10-3 combines with J gene TRBJ2-7; D is unclear. Trimming stripped 9 bases from V and 0 bases from J, with 21 bases between. In germline, CDR1 is ENHRY, CDR2 SYGVKD. This CDR3 region has 16 residues. CDR3 in amino acids: CAMTNTSRSSSYEQYF. DNA of the CDR3: TGTGCCATGACAAATACTTCCAGGTCGAGCTCCTACGAGCAGTACTTC.

The rearrangement links TRBV6-5 to TRBJ1-2; D might be TRBD1 (6 bases). CDR1 MNHEY and CDR2 SVGAGI come from the germline V gene. CDR3 length equals 15 residues. V lost 2 bases to trimming and J lost 3 bases, with 13 bases between them. The CDR3 nucleotides read TGTGCCAGCAGTTACGGGACACCGGGTGACTATGGCTACACCTTC. Protein: CASSYGTPGDYGYTF.

Many counts were recorded for this clonotype. The genes are TRBV7-9 and TRBJ1-2, with D possibly matching TRBD1 (6 bases). Looked up from germline, CDR1 is SEHNR and CDR2 is FQNEAQ (reference sequence). With 8 bases removed from V and 4 bases from J, the gap between germline ends came to 17 bases. There are 14 residues in the CDR3. Here the CDR3 reads CASPVYRAGYGYTF. The CDR3 coding sequence is TGTGCCAGCCCTGTTTACAGGGCGGGCTATGGCTACACCTTC.

Concerning this clonotype: The junction shows a germline mismatch at one end, possibly a read error. This rearrangement joins TRBV2 to TRBJ2-3; tentatively, D is TRBD1 or TRBD2 (5 bases each). The CDR3 has 15 residues. The V gene's germline CDR1 is SNHLY and CDR2 FYNNEI. CDR3 residues: CASSAGTDSTHTQYF. The CDR3 coding sequence is TGTGCCAGCAGCGCCGGGACCGATAGCACACATACGCAGTATTTT.

This clonotype was found a few times. The J gene is TRBJ2-5, the V gene TRBV19; 9 nucleotides align to TRBD2. In germline, CDR1 is LNHDA, CDR2 SQIVND (reference sequence). The ends lost 3 bases at V and 5 bases at J; junction bases unmatched: 4. There are 14 residues in the CDR3. In DNA form, the CDR3 reads TGTGCCAGTAGTATTCGTCTAGCGGGGGAGACCCAGTACTTC. Protein sequence: CASSIRLAGETQYF.

The rearrangement links TRBV4-2 to TRBJ2-7; the D is unclear. V was cut by 0 bases and J by 0 bases, with 6 bases left in between. The CDR3 has 14 amino acids. Per the germline V gene, CDR1 is LGHNA and CDR2 is YNFKEQ. The CDR3, as DNA: TGTGCCAGCAGCCAAGATCCAGACTCCTACGAGCAGTACTTC. It codes for CASSQDPDSYEQYF.

With respect to this clonotype: A read error may be the cause here, since a much bigger clone is one base away. CDR3 sequence reads: CASIFPGGYEQYF. DNA of the CDR3: TGTGCCAGCATCTTTCCAGGGGGCTACGAGCAGTACTTC. The chain uses TRBV7-9 and TRBJ2-7; 7 positions match TRBD1. V lost 7 bases, J lost 3 bases, and 6 bases stayed unmatched. The CDR3 sequence is 13 residues long. Germline V gives CDR1 SEHNR, CDR2 FQNEAQ (reference sequence).